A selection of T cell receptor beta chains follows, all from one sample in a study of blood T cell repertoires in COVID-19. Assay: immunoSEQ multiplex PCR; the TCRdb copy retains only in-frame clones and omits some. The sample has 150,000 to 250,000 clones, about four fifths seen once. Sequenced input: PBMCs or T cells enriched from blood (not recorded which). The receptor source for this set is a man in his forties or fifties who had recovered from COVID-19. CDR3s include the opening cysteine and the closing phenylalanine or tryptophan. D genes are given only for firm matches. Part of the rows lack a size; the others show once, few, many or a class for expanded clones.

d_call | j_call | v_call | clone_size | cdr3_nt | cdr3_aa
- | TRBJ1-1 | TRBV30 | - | TGTGCCTGGGAATCCTGGCTGGGCGCTGAAGCTTTCTTT | CAWESWLGAEAFF
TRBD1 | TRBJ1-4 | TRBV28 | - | TGTGCCAGCAGTCAGGAGACAGGGGCTAATGAAAAACTGTTTTTT | CASSQETGANEKLFF
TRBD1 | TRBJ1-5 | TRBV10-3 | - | TGTGCCATCAGTCGAGGCCAGGGGGAGCCCCAGCATTTT | CAISRGQGEPQHF
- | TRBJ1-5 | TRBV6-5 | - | TGTGCCAGCAGTTACGAGTCGGGGGGCCGACAGCCCCAGCATTTT | CASSYESGGRQPQHF
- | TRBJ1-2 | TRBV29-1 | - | TGCAGCGTCCAACAGGCCCAGGACTATGGCTACACCTTC | CSVQQAQDYGYTF
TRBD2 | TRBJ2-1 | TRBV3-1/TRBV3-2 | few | TGTGCCAGCAGCTTATTATTAGCGGGAGCAGGGGAGCAGTTCTTC | CASSLLLAGAGEQFF
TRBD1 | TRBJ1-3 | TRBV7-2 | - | TGTGCCAGCAGCTCCGACAGGGCTCAGTCTGGAAACACCATATATTTT | CASSSDRAQSGNTIYF
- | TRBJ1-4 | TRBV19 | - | TGTGCCAGTAGAACCCTCGGGAATGAAAAACTGTTTTTT | CASRTLGNEKLFF
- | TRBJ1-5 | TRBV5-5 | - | TGTGCCAGCAGCTTATTGGGGAGACTCAATCAGCCCCAGCATTTT | CASSLLGRLNQPQHF
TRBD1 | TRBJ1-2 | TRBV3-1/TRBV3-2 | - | TGTGCCAGCAGCGTTCGAGGGGGCGAGTACTATGGCTACACCTTC | CASSVRGGEYYGYTF
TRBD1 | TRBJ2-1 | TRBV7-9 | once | TGTGCCAGCAGCCTAGGGGGCTACTCCTACAATGAGCAGTTCTTC | CASSLGGYSYNEQFF
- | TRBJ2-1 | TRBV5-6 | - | TGTGCCAGCAGCCCCGGACAGTCAGGTTGGCAGTTCTTC | CASSPGQSGWQFF
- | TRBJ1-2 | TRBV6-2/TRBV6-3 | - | TGTGCCAGCAGTTACGAGACAGCCTTGGACTATGGCTACACCTTC | CASSYETALDYGYTF
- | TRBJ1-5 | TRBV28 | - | TGTGCCAGCACAGAAGTCAATCAGCCCCAGCATTTT | CASTEVNQPQHF
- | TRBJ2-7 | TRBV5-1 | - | TGCGCCAGCAGCTTGGGACAGACGGCCTACGAGCAGTACTTC | CASSLGQTAYEQYF
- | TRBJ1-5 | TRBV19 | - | TGTGCCAGTATTGGGCTACAGGGAAGCAATCAGCCCCAGCATTTT | CASIGLQGSNQPQHF
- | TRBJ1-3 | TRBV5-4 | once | TGTGCCAGCAGCTTTGCGCGGGGAAGCTCTGGAAACACCATATATTTT | CASSFARGSSGNTIYF
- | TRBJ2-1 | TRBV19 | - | TGTGCCAGTAAGACGCGAGGTTTTGGCTCGGAGCAGTTCTTC | CASKTRGFGSEQFF
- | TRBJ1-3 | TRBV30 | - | TGTGCCTGGAGACCGAACCATAGCTCTGGAAACACCATATATTTT | CAWRPNHSSGNTIYF
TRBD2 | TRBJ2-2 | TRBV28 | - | TGTGCCAGCACCCCTAGCGGGAGTGCAACCGGGGAGCTGTTTTTT | CASTPSGSATGELFF
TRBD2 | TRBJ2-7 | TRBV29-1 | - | TGCAGCGTTATTGGGGGGGGAGGTTACGAGCAGTACTTC | CSVIGGGGYEQYF
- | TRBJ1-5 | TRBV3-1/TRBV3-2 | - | TGTGCCAGCAGCCGATCCGAGGCCCCTCAGCCCCAGCATTTT | CASSRSEAPQPQHF
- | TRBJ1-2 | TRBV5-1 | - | TGCGCCAGCAGCTTGGTCGCCGAGGTGGATGGCTACACCTTC | CASSLVAEVDGYTF
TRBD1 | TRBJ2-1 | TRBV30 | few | TGTGCCCAGGACAGGTCGTCCTACAATGAGCAGTTCTTC | CAQDRSSYNEQFF
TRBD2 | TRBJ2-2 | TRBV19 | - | TGTGCCAGTAGTATTAGTAAGGCGGGAGGGCCCGGGGAGCTGTTTTTT | CASSISKAGGPGELFF
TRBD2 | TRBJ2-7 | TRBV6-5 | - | TGTGCCAGCAAAGGGAGGACCGGACTAGTCGGCGAGCAGTACTTC | CASKGRTGLVGEQYF
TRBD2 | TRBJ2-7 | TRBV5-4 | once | TGTGCCAGCAGCTTGGGGCTAGCGGCCTCCTACGAGCAGTACTTC | CASSLGLAASYEQYF
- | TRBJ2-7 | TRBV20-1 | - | TGCAGTGCTAGGGCGGGGAGCGAGCAGTACTTC | CSARAGSEQYF
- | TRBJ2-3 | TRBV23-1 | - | TGCGCCAGCAGCAGAGGGGGAGACCTCACAGATACGCAGTATTTT | CASSRGGDLTDTQYF
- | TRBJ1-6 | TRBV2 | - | TGTGCCAGCAGCCCTCGGAGGGTAGACTCACCCCTCCACTTT | CASSPRRVDSPLHF
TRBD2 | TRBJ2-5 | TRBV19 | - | TGTGCCAGTAGTATCGTAGCGGGGAGTGTGGAGACCCAGTACTTC | CASSIVAGSVETQYF
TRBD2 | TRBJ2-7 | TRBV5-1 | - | TGCGCCAGCAGCGCCCCTAGCGGAACCTACGAGCAGTACTTC | CASSAPSGTYEQYF
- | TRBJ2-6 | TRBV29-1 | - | TGCAGCGTTGACAGGGCTGGGGCCAACGTCCTGACTTTC | CSVDRAGANVLTF
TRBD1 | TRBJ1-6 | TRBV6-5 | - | TGTGCCAGCAGCCAACAGGGGGCGGGATCACCCCTCCACTTT | CASSQQGAGSPLHF
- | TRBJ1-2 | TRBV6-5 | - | TGTGCCAGCAGTTATCAGCCTAGGAGCTATGGCTACACCTTC | CASSYQPRSYGYTF
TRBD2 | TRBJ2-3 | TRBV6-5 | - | TGTGCCAGCGGGCTAGCGGGCTTCAACACAGATACGCAGTATTTT | CASGLAGFNTDTQYF
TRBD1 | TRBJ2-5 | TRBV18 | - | TGTGCCAGCTCGAAGGGACAGGAGCAAGAGACCCAGTACTTC | CASSKGQEQETQYF
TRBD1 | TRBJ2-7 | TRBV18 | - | TGTGCCAGCTCACCACGCTCCGGGACAGGGAGGGTCGGTGAGCAGTACTTC | CASSPRSGTGRVGEQYF
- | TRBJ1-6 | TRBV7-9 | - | TGTGCCAGCAGTTGGGCCCTCAATTCACCCCTCCACTTT | CASSWALNSPLHF
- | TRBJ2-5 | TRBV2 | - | TGTGCCAGCAGTTCAGGGAGGTTTAAAGAGACCCAGTACTTC | CASSSGRFKETQYF
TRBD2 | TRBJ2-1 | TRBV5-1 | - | TGCGCCAGCAGCTTTAGCGGGCCAAGCTCCTACAATGAGCAGTTCTTC | CASSFSGPSSYNEQFF
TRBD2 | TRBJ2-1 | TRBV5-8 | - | TGTGCCAGCAGCTTACCGGGAGGGGGGTTGGAGCAGTTCTTC | CASSLPGGGLEQFF
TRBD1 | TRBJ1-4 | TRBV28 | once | TGTGCCAGCAGCTTTGACAGGGAGTTGAATGAAAAACTGTTTTTT | CASSFDRELNEKLFF
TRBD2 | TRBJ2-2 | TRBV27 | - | TGTGCCAGCAGTTCAGTAGCGGGAGTGAGGGGGACCGGGGAGCTGTTTTTT | CASSSVAGVRGTGELFF
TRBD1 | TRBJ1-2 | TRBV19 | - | TGTGCCAGTAGTAGTATGGGGACAGCCTCCGCACGGGAAGGCTACACCTTC | CASSSMGTASAREGYTF
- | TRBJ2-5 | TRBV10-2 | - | TGCGCCAGCAGAAAGGAGAACCAAGAGACCCAGTACTTC | CASRKENQETQYF
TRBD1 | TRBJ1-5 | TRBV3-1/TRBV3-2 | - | TGTGCCAGCAGCCAAGACCGGACAGGGGGCCGCAATCAGCCCCAGCATTTT | CASSQDRTGGRNQPQHF
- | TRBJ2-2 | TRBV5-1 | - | TGCGCCAGCAGAATACTTAGCGCCGGGCCCGGGGAGCTGTTTTTT | CASRILSAGPGELFF
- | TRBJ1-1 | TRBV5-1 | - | TGCGCCAGCAGCTTGGGGGGCCCGAACACTGAAGCTTTCTTT | CASSLGGPNTEAFF
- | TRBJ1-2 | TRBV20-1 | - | TGCAGTGCTAGTTCCGGGGGGGGAGGCTACACCTTC | CSASSGGGGYTF